These 27 T cell receptor beta chains originate from one sample sequenced in a study of OX40 agonist ivuxolimab in advanced cancers. Profiled with immunoSEQ multiplex PCR; TCRdb holds only in-frame clones, not every one. The sample comprises around 47,000 clones, roughly 78% of which are singletons, and roughly 4.1% rests with the top ten. The material was CD4+ or CD8+ T cells sorted from blood, obtained in a trial of the OX40 agonist ivuxolimab. These receptors originate from an adult with an advanced solid tumor such as melanoma, head and neck, liver or kidney cancer.

The chain uses TRBV7-8 and TRBJ2-7, with D possibly TRBD2 on 6 matching bases. The CDR3 has 15 amino acids. The germline V and J ends were trimmed by 2 bases and 3 bases, with 14 bases remaining between them. Germline assignment: CDR1 SGHVS and CDR2 FQNEAQ. CDR3 amino acids: CASSLSGAGLYEQYF. The CDR3 region has the DNA TGTGCCAGCAGCTTATCGGGAGCGGGCCTCTACGAGCAGTACTTC.

The CDR3 loop is CASTLGFDAGQAFF. DNA for the CDR3: TGTGCCAGCACCTTAGGGTTCGACGCTGGACAAGCTTTCTTT. The V call is TRBV2, the J call TRBJ1-1; D unresolved. The CDR3 spans 14 residues. The ends were cut back, 7 bases at V and 9 bases at J, with 21 bases in the middle. Germline-derived CDR1 and CDR2 are SNHLY and FYNNEI.

This chain joins TRBV2 and TRBJ2-6; D is undetermined. Germline V gives CDR1 SNHLY, CDR2 FYNNEI. The V end lost 5 bases, the J end lost 1 base, and 6 bases lay between the germline ends. This CDR3 is 14 amino acids long. The chain's CDR3 is CASSLESGANVLTF. DNA of the CDR3: TGTGCCAGCAGTTTGGAATCTGGGGCCAACGTCCTGACTTTC. Full variable domain (remainder filled in from reference TRBV2 and TRBJ2-6): EPEVTQTPSHQVTQMGQEVILRCVPISNHLYFYWYRQILGQKVEFLVSFYNNEISEKSEIFDDQFSVERPDGSNFTLKIRSTKLEDSAMYFCASSLESGANVLTFGAGSRLTVL.

The CDR3 region is CASSLRDSGYTF. The CDR3 coding sequence is TGTGCCAGCAGTCTTCGGGACAGTGGCTACACCTTC. This sequence joins TRBV6-1 and TRBJ1-2, with TRBD1 identical over 7 bases. Germline V gene sequence: CDR1 MNHNS, CDR2 SASEGT. The ends lost 5 bases at V and 7 bases at J; junction bases unmatched: 4. This CDR3 is 12 amino acids long.

CDR3 bases: TGCGCCAGCAGCCGGGACCCCCCTCCCACCGGGGAGCTGTTTTTT. As protein: CASSRDPPPTGELFF. The genes are TRBV10-1 and TRBJ2-2; D possibly uses TRBD1 or TRBD2 (5 bases each). The CDR3 runs 15 residues. The germline CDR1 and CDR2 sequences are WNHNN and SYGVQD (reference sequence). V was trimmed by 6 bases and J by 4 bases, leaving 15 bases between them.

This clone was counted a few times. V gene TRBV19 combines with J gene TRBJ2-3; 10 bases map to TRBD2. V trimming: 5 bases; J trimming: 4 bases; junction bases outside the gene matches: 3. CDR3 length: 14 amino acids. Per the germline V gene, CDR1 is LNHDA and CDR2 is SQIVND (reference sequence). CDR3 nucleotides: TGTGCCAGTAGTGCTGGACTAGCGGCAGATACGCAGTATTTT. It encodes CASSAGLAADTQYF.

In the case of this clone: This sample includes further DNA sequences coding for the same CDR3. This chain joins TRBV7-7 and TRBJ2-5; D is perhaps TRBD1 or TRBD2 (5 bases each). This CDR3 is built from 16 residues. V lost 5 bases and J lost 0, with 16 bases in between. Germline CDR1 and CDR2: SSHAT and FNYEAQ (reference sequence). For the CDR3, the DNA is TGTGCCAGCAGCCTATCCCCGGGGCTAAACCAAGAGACCCAGTACTTC. Amino acids: CASSLSPGLNQETQYF.

This sequence joins TRBV30 and TRBJ2-1, with 8 bases fitting TRBD2. J was trimmed by 6 bases and V by 0 bases; bases with no gene match: 7. Looked up from germline, CDR1 is GTSNPN and CDR2 is SVGIG (reference sequence). The CDR3 sequence is 15 residues long. The CDR3 here is CAWSVGLAGINEQFF. CDR3 in DNA: TGTGCCTGGAGTGTTGGGCTAGCGGGTATCAATGAGCAGTTCTTC.

The V call is TRBV30, the J call TRBJ1-3; D unresolved. The CDR3 runs 15 residues. Per germline, CDR1 GTSNPN and CDR2 SVGIG (reference sequence). Deletions cut 0 bases from V and 0 bases from J, with 9 bases between. The CDR3 here is CAWSVDRPSGNTIYF. The CDR3 DNA is TGTGCCTGGAGTGTCGATAGGCCCTCTGGAAACACCATATATTTT.

The J gene is TRBJ1-1, the V gene TRBV19; 10 bases are a match to TRBD1. The V segment lost 7 bases and the J segment 5 bases; nucleotides outside the gene matches: 4. CDR1 and CDR2 from the germline V gene are LNHDA and SQIVND (reference sequence). This CDR3 is built from 13 residues. CDR3 coding DNA: TGTGCCAGTACCTGGACAGGGGGGACTGAAGCTTTCTTT. Amino acid sequence: CASTWTGGTEAFF.

The rearrangement joins TRBV10-1 to TRBJ2-4; D may be TRBD1 (5 bases). CDR3 length: 13 residues. Germline CDR1 WNHNN, CDR2 SYGVQD (reference sequence). V was clipped by 4 bases and J by 4 bases, with 8 bases between them. Written as DNA, the CDR3 is TGCGCCAGCAGTGCTACAGGAAAAAACATTCAGTACTTC. Protein: CASSATGKNIQYF.

This chain joins TRBV5-4 and TRBJ1-1; 9 nucleotides line up with TRBD1. The junction had 9 bases not matched to a gene; V was cut back by 4 bases and J by 11 bases. In germline, CDR1 is SGHNT, CDR2 YYREEE (reference sequence). This CDR3 has 13 amino acids. The CDR3 here is CASSTGTGNVAFF. The CDR3 DNA reads TGTGCCAGCAGCACCGGGACAGGGAACGTGGCTTTCTTT.

This chain joins TRBV15 and TRBJ2-5; D might be TRBD2 (7 bases). This CDR3 contains 15 residues. Trimming took 0 bases from V and 5 from J, leaving 13 bases between them. Germline V gives CDR1 LNHNV, CDR2 YYDKDF (reference sequence). CDR3 residues: CATSRDSGGQETQYF. CDR3 nucleotides: TGTGCCACCAGCAGAGATTCCGGGGGGCAGGAGACCCAGTACTTC.

The J gene is TRBJ1-1, the V gene TRBV2, with D possibly matching TRBD1 (5 bases). The CDR3 covers 15 residues. Trimming left V 7 bases short and J 0 bases short, with 15 bases between. The germline V gene encodes CDR1 SNHLY and CDR2 FYNNEI. CDR3 residues: CASTPGPSMNTEAFF. The DNA for the CDR3 is TGTGCCAGCACCCCAGGGCCGAGTATGAACACTGAAGCTTTCTTT.

The V gene is TRBV10-1, the J gene TRBJ2-7; possibly TRBD2 for D (6 bases). Germline assignment: CDR1 WNHNN and CDR2 SYGVQD (reference sequence). The V and J ends lost 2 bases and 6 bases respectively, with 8 bases between them. This CDR3 has 12 residues. The CDR3 loop reads CASSEMGGEQYF. CDR3 coding DNA: TGCGCCAGCAGTGAGATGGGGGGCGAGCAGTACTTC.

V is TRBV15 and J is TRBJ2-2; the D call may be TRBD1 or TRBD2 (6 bases each). V shed 2 bases and J shed 3 bases, with 19 bases lying between them. The V gene's germline CDR1 is LNHNV and CDR2 YYDKDF (reference sequence). The CDR3 is made up of 18 amino acids. CDR3 in DNA: TGTGCCACCAGCAGAAAAGGGGGGCCCCGACAGCACACCGGGGAGCTGTTTTTT. It is translated as CATSRKGGPRQHTGELFF. The full variable domain, with the rest looked up from reference TRBV15 and TRBJ2-2, is DAMVIQNPRYQVTQFGKPVTLSCSQTLNHNVMYWYQQKSSQAPKLLFHYYDKDFNNEADTPDNFQSRRPNTSFCFLDIRSPGLGDTAMYLCATSRKGGPRQHTGELFFGEGSRLTVL.

This clone was detected only a few times. This sequence joins TRBV6-1 and TRBJ1-5; D call uncertain. The CDR3 spans 15 residues. Trimming pared 2 bases from V and 4 bases from J, leaving 12 bases between. Germline CDR1 is MNHNS and CDR2 is SASEGT. The CDR3 is CASSEKILENQPQHF. The CDR3 nucleotides are TGTGCCAGCAGTGAAAAGATCCTTGAAAATCAGCCCCAGCATTTT.

The chain uses TRBV28 and TRBJ2-2; 10 positions match TRBD1. V lost 3 bases to trimming and J lost 7 bases; unmatched junction nucleotides: 11. CDR3 length: 17 residues. Germline V gene sequence: CDR1 MDHEN, CDR2 SYDVKM. In DNA, the CDR3 is TGTGCCAGCAGTTTGTTGACAGGGGGCCATGGTGTCGGGGAGCTGTTTTTT. The encoded protein is CASSLLTGGHGVGELFF.

V gene TRBV18 combines with J gene TRBJ2-5; 9 bases fit TRBD1. Germline V gives CDR1 KGHSH, CDR2 LQKENI. The CDR3 has 13 amino acids. J was trimmed by 5 bases and V by 3 bases; bases with no gene match: 1. The CDR3 here is CASSPGTGETQYF. Written as DNA, the CDR3 is TGTGCCAGCTCACCCGGGACAGGGGAGACCCAGTACTTC.

V usage is TRBV7-6 and J usage is TRBJ2-1, with 11 bases aligning to TRBD1. J lost 4 bases, V lost 1 base, and 3 bases had no gene match. Germline lookup yields CDR1 SGHVS and CDR2 FNYEAQ. This CDR3 comprises 16 residues. The CDR3 region has the DNA TGTGCCAGCAGCTTAGGGGGACAGGGGGGATACAATGAGCAGTTCTTC. Translating gives CASSLGGQGGYNEQFF.

This clone has only a few counts. The chain recombines TRBV11-3 with TRBJ2-2; D is perhaps TRBD2 (7 bases). The CDR3 loop spans 16 amino acids. V was trimmed by 2 bases and J by 3 bases, leaving 13 bases between them. Germline-derived CDR1 and CDR2 are SGHNT and YENEEA. CDR3 DNA sequence: TGTGCCAGCAGCTTACGGGGGGCGGCCCACACCGGGGAGCTGTTTTTT. The encoded protein is CASSLRGAAHTGELFF.

The J gene is TRBJ2-7, the V gene TRBV7-8, with D perhaps assigned TRBD1 or TRBD2 (5 bases each). The V gene lost 0 bases and the J gene lost 5 bases, with 11 bases spanning the gap. The CDR3 is made up of 14 amino acids. The germline V gene encodes CDR1 SGHVS and CDR2 FQNEAQ. The CDR3 DNA follows: TGTGCCAGCAGCTTAGCTAGCCAGGGACACGAGCAGTACTTC. This codes for CASSLASQGHEQYF.

The chain joins TRBV6-6 to TRBJ2-3; D call uncertain. The length of the CDR3 is 14 residues. Germline values: CDR1 MNHNY, CDR2 SVGAGI (reference sequence). The V and J ends lost 4 bases and 1 base respectively, with 9 bases between them. Here the CDR3 reads CASSLQRGTDTQYF. As DNA, the CDR3 is TGTGCCAGCAGTTTACAGCGAGGCACAGATACGCAGTATTTT.

The chain carries TRBV15 and TRBJ2-1, with 10 bases that match TRBD2. V lost 7 bases and J lost 9; bases outside the gene matches: 12. Germline loops: CDR1 LNHNV, CDR2 YYDKDF (reference sequence). There are 15 residues in the CDR3. CDR3 DNA: TGTGCCACCACCTCCAGGACTAGCGGAAGGGGTGAGCAGTTCTTC. This codes for CATTSRTSGRGEQFF.

The V call is TRBV2, the J call TRBJ1-6; perhaps TRBD1 as D (5 bases). This CDR3 region has 14 residues. Per germline, CDR1 SNHLY and CDR2 FYNNEI. Trimming removed 7 bases at V and 5 bases at J, with 12 bases between. CDR3 protein: CASNWGRDNSPLHF. The CDR3 DNA reads TGTGCCAGCAATTGGGGGAGGGATAATTCACCCCTCCACTTT.

The chain recombines TRBV6-1 with TRBJ1-1; a possible D gene is TRBD1 (5 bases). Germline CDR1 MNHNS, CDR2 SASEGT. Trimming pared 7 bases from V and 3 bases from J, leaving 12 bases between. The CDR3 has 13 amino acids. The CDR3 protein is CASTWGGDTEAFF. The CDR3 DNA follows: TGTGCCAGCACTTGGGGAGGGGACACTGAAGCTTTCTTT.

J is TRBJ1-4 and V is TRBV20-1, with D unresolved. Looked up from germline, CDR1 is DFQATT and CDR2 is SNEGSKA (reference sequence). V lost 5 bases and J 6 bases, leaving 7 bases between the germline ends. The CDR3 spans 11 residues. The CDR3 nucleotides read TGCAGTGCTGATAGGGATGAAAAACTGTTTTTT. Translated, it gives CSADRDEKLFF.